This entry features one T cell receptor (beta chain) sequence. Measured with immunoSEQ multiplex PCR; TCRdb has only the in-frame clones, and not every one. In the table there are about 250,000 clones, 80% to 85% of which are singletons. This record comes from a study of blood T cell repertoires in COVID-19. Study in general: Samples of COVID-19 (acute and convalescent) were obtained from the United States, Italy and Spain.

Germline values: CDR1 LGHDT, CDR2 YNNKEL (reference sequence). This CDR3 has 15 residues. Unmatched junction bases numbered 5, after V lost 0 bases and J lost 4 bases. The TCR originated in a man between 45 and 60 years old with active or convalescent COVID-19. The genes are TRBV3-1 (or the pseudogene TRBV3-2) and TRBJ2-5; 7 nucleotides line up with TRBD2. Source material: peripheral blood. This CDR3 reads CASSQDASGTETQYF. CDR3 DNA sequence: TGTGCCAGCAGCCAAGACGCTAGCGGCACAGAGACCCAGTACTTC.